The rows below give T cell receptor beta chains drawn from one sample of a study of blood T cell repertoires in COVID-19. Some clones are missing from TCRdb's copy, which holds only in-frame ones; the method was immunoSEQ multiplex PCR. The sample carries over 200,000 clones, 65% to 90% recorded once. Sequencing used peripheral blood. Every receptor here comes from a human donor in a cohort sampled during active COVID-19. The CDR3 runs from the conserved cysteine through the conserved F or W. The order of the fields is CDR3 protein, CDR3 DNA, D gene, clone size, V gene, J gene. The D gene is left open where the match is weak. A row's size may be missing; if present it is once, few, many or a size class.

CDR3: CASSQAAGSSYEQYF
DNA: TGCGCCAGCAGCCAAGCAGCGGGGAGCTCCTACGAGCAGTACTTC
D: TRBD2
size: -
V: TRBV4-3
J: TRBJ2-7

CDR3: CASRRQGGQPQHF
DNA: TGTGCCAGCAGACGACAGGGAGGTCAGCCCCAGCATTTT
D: TRBD1
size: -
V: TRBV6-5
J: TRBJ1-5

CDR3: CASSPGGGLSSYEQYF
DNA: TGCGCCAGCAGCCCAGGGGGCGGACTGAGCTCCTACGAGCAGTACTTC
D: TRBD1
size: -
V: TRBV5-1
J: TRBJ2-7

CDR3: CASSKAGTSRNEQFF
DNA: TGTGCCAGCAGTAAGGCCGGGACTAGCCGAAATGAGCAGTTCTTC
D: TRBD2
size: -
V: TRBV28
J: TRBJ2-1

CDR3: CASSFTGGSSYNSPLHF
DNA: TGTGCCAGCAGCTTTACAGGGGGAAGCTCCTATAATTCACCCCTCCACTTT
D: TRBD1
size: -
V: TRBV7-2
J: TRBJ1-6

CDR3: CASSYRSLAVSYNEQFF
DNA: TGTGCCAGCAGTTACCGATCACTAGCCGTTTCCTACAATGAGCAGTTCTTC
D: -
size: -
V: TRBV6-2/TRBV6-3
J: TRBJ2-1

CDR3: CASSYVRQGQHYTF
DNA: TGTGCCAGCAGTTACGTTAGGCAGGGACAACACTACACCTTC
D: -
size: many
V: TRBV6-5
J: TRBJ1-2

CDR3: CASSQVNTGLNEKLFF
DNA: TGTGCCAGCAGCCAAGTCAATACAGGGCTAAATGAAAAACTGTTTTTT
D: -
size: -
V: TRBV14
J: TRBJ1-4

CDR3: CAWSVRQVNTEAFF
DNA: TGTGCCTGGAGTGTACGGCAGGTGAACACTGAAGCTTTCTTT
D: -
size: -
V: TRBV30
J: TRBJ1-1

CDR3: CATSRDSGYSYEQYF
DNA: TGTGCCACCAGCAGAGATTCGGGGTATTCCTACGAGCAGTACTTC
D: -
size: -
V: TRBV15
J: TRBJ2-7

CDR3: CASSSPGNTEAFF
DNA: TGTGCCAGCTCATCCCCAGGGAACACTGAAGCTTTCTTT
D: -
size: -
V: TRBV18
J: TRBJ1-1

CDR3: CASSQEGEAGGRYEQYF
DNA: TGTGCCAGCAGCCAAGAAGGGGAGGCGGGAGGGCGATACGAGCAGTACTTC
D: TRBD2
size: -
V: TRBV3-1/TRBV3-2
J: TRBJ2-7